This T cell receptor beta chain was captured by sequencing in a study of OX40 agonist ivuxolimab in advanced cancers. Study-wide findings and caveats: Low normalized T-cell clonal expansion also characterized some of the nonresponders. Blood T cells, both CD4+ and CD8+, expanded clonally by week 6 at 0.1 to 3.0 mg/kg.

This table comes from immunoSEQ multiplex PCR, and its TCRdb copy is limited to in-frame clones, with some not included. This sample has fewer than 60,000 clones; approximately 86% occur once, and the top ten carry less than 0.85%. The germline CDR1 and CDR2 sequences are SGHTA and FQGNSA. The CDR3 totals 14 residues. V was pared by 1 base and J by 2 bases, with 1 base of the junction left unmatched. Autoimmune disease history or systemic immunosuppression disqualified patients. About this clone itself: The target antigen is unknown. The same CDR3 arises from other DNA sequences in this sample as well.

Sample: CD4+ or CD8+ T cells sorted from blood, taken in a trial of the OX40 agonist ivuxolimab. The chain employs TRBV7-2 and TRBJ2-5; 7 bases map to TRBD2. This receptor was obtained from an adult with an advanced solid tumor such as melanoma, head and neck, liver or kidney cancer. The CDR3 sequence is CASSLVGGQETQYF. The CDR3 DNA sequence: TGTGCCAGCAGCTTAGTGGGAGGGCAAGAGACCCAGTACTTC.